This TCR beta chain appears in the sequencing data of a study of blood T cell repertoires in COVID-19. Whole-study context: The samples span acute and convalescent COVID-19 from the United States, Italy and Spain. In each case, the material was cDNA or gDNA derived from T cells, B-cell-depleted T cells, or PBMCs.

Original data processing: Reference gene primer amplification in the assay estimated nucleated cell counts. Method: immunoSEQ multiplex PCR; TCRdb's copy keeps in-frame clones and lacks some. That table supplies the V and J calls and clone size; D and trimming were determined from the DNA. The table shows around 230,000 clones, with 75% to 90% occurring only once. The CDR3 runs 16 residues. Germline V gene lookup returns CDR1 SGDLS and CDR2 YYNGEE. V gave up 3 bases and J gave up 2 bases, with 16 bases separating them. The chain links TRBV9 to TRBJ2-3; tentative D call: TRBD2 (6 bases). The origin of this receptor is a woman aged 70 to 79 with active or convalescent COVID-19. Sequenced: peripheral blood. The CDR3 sequence: CASSASTSRLTDTQYF. The CDR3 coding sequence is TGTGCCAGCAGCGCCTCAACTAGCCGGCTCACAGATACGCAGTATTTT.